The sequence of this T cell receptor beta chain was determined in a study of T cells after somatic rescue of genetic block. Assay: immunoSEQ multiplex PCR; the TCRdb copy retains only in-frame clones and omits some. The table lists tens of thousands of clones, around 90% of them singletons. Germline loops: CDR1 SGHNT, CDR2 YYREEE (reference sequence). V gave up 4 bases and J gave up 6 bases, with 23 bases separating them. This CDR3 has 16 amino acids. The chain joins TRBV5-4 to TRBJ2-7; the D gene could be TRBD1 or TRBD2 (5 bases each). This TCR derives from a woman aged 18-30 years. Sequencing used peripheral blood mononuclear cells (PBMCs). DNA for the CDR3: TGTGCCAGCAGCGCTCCGGCAGGGACGGAGTGGTCCGAGCAGTACTTC. Protein sequence: CASSAPAGTEWSEQYF. Based on the CDR3 plus reference TRBV5-4 and TRBJ2-7, the full variable domain is ETGVTQSPTHLIKTRGQQVTLRCSSQSGHNTVSWYQQALGQGPQFIFQYYREEENGRGNFPPRFSGLQFPNYSSELNVNALELDDSALYLCASSAPAGTEWSEQYFGPGTRLTVT.